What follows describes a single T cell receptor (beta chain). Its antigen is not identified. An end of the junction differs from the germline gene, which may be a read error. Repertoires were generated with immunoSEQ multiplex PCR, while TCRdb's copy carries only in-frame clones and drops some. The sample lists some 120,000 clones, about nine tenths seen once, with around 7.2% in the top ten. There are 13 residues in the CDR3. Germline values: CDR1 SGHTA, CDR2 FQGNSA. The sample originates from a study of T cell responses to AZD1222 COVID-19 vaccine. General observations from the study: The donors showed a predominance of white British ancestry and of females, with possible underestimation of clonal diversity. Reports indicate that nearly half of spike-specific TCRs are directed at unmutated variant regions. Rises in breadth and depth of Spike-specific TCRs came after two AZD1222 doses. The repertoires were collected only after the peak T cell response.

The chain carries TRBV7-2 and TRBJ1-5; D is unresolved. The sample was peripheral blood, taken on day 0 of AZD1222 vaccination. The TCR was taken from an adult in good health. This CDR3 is CASSLRRSQAQHF. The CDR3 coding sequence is TGTGCCAGCAGCTTAAGGAGGAGTCAGGCCCAGCATTTT.